This is a list of T cell receptor beta chains from one sample in a study of blood T cells in healthy people across ages. TCRdb redid the calling of the 5' RACE reads with MiXCR, one entry per CDR3 protein. The sample has roughly 680,000 distinct CDR3 sequences, over 40% seen once. The specimen was blood. These receptors were taken from a woman older than 75 in good health. The conserved cysteine and the conserved F or W are not part of the CDR3 here. The order of the fields is D gene, V gene, CDR3 protein. D genes are given only for firm matches.

>TRBD2|TRBV5-1
ASSLDGRAGYNEQF
>-|TRBV28
ASSGRRNSGANVLT
>-|TRBV20-1
SAVRPGDTQY
>-|TRBV2
ASSAQGYEQY
>-|TRBV27
ASSLVRTGRGSYEQY
>TRBD2|TRBV7-2
ASSLTTGLAGPSGTDTQY
>TRBD1|TRBV9
ASSARPGQTGYT
>-|TRBV7-2
ASSLSQGYGYT
>TRBD1|TRBV7-9
ASSRGTAPSDEQY
>-|TRBV4-1
ASSPQPDGSSLH
>TRBD2|TRBV11-3
ASSSSTSGRAVAPRNNEQF
>-|TRBV3-1
ASSQTECEAF
>TRBD2|TRBV4-1
ASSQAPGTSNEQY
>-|TRBV28
ASSSVGSMQPQH
>TRBD1|TRBV7-2
ASSLGQGGSTEAF
>-|TRBV12-3/TRBV12-4
ASSLDGRPSYEQY
>-|TRBV3-1
ASSPMENYNEQY
>TRBD1|TRBV20-1
SSTPTGGRNEKLF
>-|TRBV9
ASSAGQLRETQY
>-|TRBV30
AWSRTGANVLT
>-|TRBV12-3/TRBV12-4
ASSLVREYQPQH
>-|TRBV20-1
RASRGGAATGELF
>-|TRBV20-1
SAENGAGSSYEQY
>TRBD1|TRBV12-3/TRBV12-4
ASSTQGSQY
>-|TRBV20-1
SAGPGVETQY
>TRBD1|TRBV5-1
ASSLYQAGQGPNEQF
>-|TRBV25-1
ASSGRSYEQY
>TRBD2|TRBV10-1
ASQAGGPPYEQY
>TRBD1|TRBV12-3/TRBV12-4
ASSSPNLATGVTETQY
>TRBD2|TRBV3-1
ASSQGIQRGDEQY
>-|TRBV7-2
ASSQIRIEQY
>-|TRBV3-1
ASSQRGAYGYT
>-|TRBV7-8
ASKKSGQNYEQY
>TRBD1|TRBV27
ASSFPGQASTQY